The 28 T cell receptor beta chains presented below share a single source sample, sequenced in a study of blood T cell repertoires in COVID-19 (dated by TCRdb to 2018 to 2021). The method behind the library was the immunoSEQ multiplex PCR assay. Entries here come from immuneACCESS through TCRdb and include only in-frame sequences with V and J called. Some clones fail to appear in such tables; in the studies checked, an unresolved V gene covers under half of the shortfall, and the cause of the remainder is unknown. For this sample the table gives approximately 270,000 clones, of which about 85% were detected only once. The top ten clones comprise 0.7% to 0.9% of the sample. The sequencing sample was made of peripheral blood. The source is a human donor with COVID-19, enrolled during active disease. The donor label of this sample is uncertain.

The chain couples TRBV25-1 to TRBJ1-1; tentative D call: TRBD1 (5 bases). The CDR3 has 17 amino acids. Germline V CDR1 and CDR2: MGHDK, SYGVNS. V was trimmed by 4 bases and J by 0 bases, leaving 18 bases between them. The CDR3 spells CASSVGGAGGMNTEAFF. The CDR3 DNA reads as TGTGCCAGCAGTGTGGGCGGGGCAGGCGGGATGAACACTGAAGCTTTCTTT.

The rearrangement uses TRBV19 and TRBJ1-5; possible D gene TRBD1, 6 bases. In germline, CDR1 is LNHDA, CDR2 SQIVND (reference sequence). The V end was cut by 4 bases, the J end by 7 bases, with 14 bases between. The CDR3 sequence is 14 residues long. CDR3 region: CASSKTGTEQPQHF. The CDR3 region has the DNA TGTGCCAGTAGTAAAACAGGGACGGAACAGCCCCAGCATTTT.

There are a few counts of this clone. The rearrangement uses TRBV7-9 and TRBJ1-1; D remains ambiguous. The CDR3 sequence is 14 residues long. Germline V gene lookup returns CDR1 SEHNR and CDR2 FQNEAQ (reference sequence). V lost 1 base and J 8 bases, leaving 14 bases between the germline ends. CDR3: CASSLVSGVGEAFF. As DNA, the CDR3 is TGTGCCAGCAGCTTAGTCTCCGGGGTGGGAGAAGCTTTCTTT. Variable domain in full (rest from reference TRBV7-9 and TRBJ1-1): DTGVSQNPRHKITKRGQNVTFRCDPISEHNRLYWYRQTLGQGPEFLTYFQNEAQLEKSRLLSDRFSAERPKGSFSTLEIQRTEQGDSAMYLCASSLVSGVGEAFFGQGTRLTVV.

The chain is built from TRBV5-5 and TRBJ1-4; D is possibly TRBD1 (6 bases). With 4 bases removed from V and 0 bases from J, the gap between germline ends came to 16 bases. CDR1 is SGHKS, CDR2 YYEKEE, per germline (reference sequence). The CDR3 is 17 residues long. The CDR3 coding sequence is TGTGCCAGCAGCAGAACCTCAGGGGTAGCAACTAATGAAAAACTGTTTTTT. Amino acid sequence: CASSRTSGVATNEKLFF.

The chain has TRBV29-1 and TRBJ2-1; unclear D gene. Germline values: CDR1 SQVTM, CDR2 ANQGSEA. This CDR3 spans 11 amino acids. V was clipped by 8 bases and J by 6 bases, with 11 bases between them. The CDR3 region has the DNA TGCAGCACTGCCAATTTCAATGAGCAGTTCTTC. It yields the protein CSTANFNEQFF.

The gene calls are TRBV10-3 and TRBJ2-1; a possible D gene is TRBD2 (6 bases). Trimming stripped 6 bases from V and 8 bases from J, with 11 bases between. There are 12 residues in the CDR3. Germline V lookup: CDR1 ENHRY, CDR2 SYGVKD. CDR3 sequence (DNA): TGTGCCATCAGCCGGACTAAGGATGAGCAGTTCTTC. It translates to CAISRTKDEQFF.

The chain combines TRBV7-9 with TRBJ2-4; 12 nucleotides line up with TRBD2. The CDR3 sequence is 19 residues long. From germline, CDR1 is SEHNR and CDR2 FQNEAQ (reference sequence). V lost 5 bases and J lost 0; bases outside the gene matches: 11. The CDR3 is CASSPGGTSGPLAKNIQYF. The CDR3 region has the DNA TGTGCCAGCAGCCCAGGAGGGACTAGCGGGCCCCTAGCCAAAAACATTCAGTACTTC.

The genes are TRBV7-9 and TRBJ1-4; D uncertain. Trimming removed 6 bases from V and 4 bases from J, with 9 bases in between. The CDR3 consists of 13 residues. The germline gives CDR1 SEHNR, CDR2 FQNEAQ (reference sequence). CDR3 in amino acids: CASSRGYNEKLFF. For the CDR3, the DNA is TGTGCCAGCAGTCGAGGGTATAATGAAAAACTGTTTTTT.

The J gene is TRBJ1-4, the V gene TRBV6-5; a weak D match, TRBD1 (6 bases). Germline CDR1 and CDR2: MNHEY and SVGAGI. V was shortened by 11 bases and J by 1 base, with 17 bases between the two germline ends. There are 15 residues in the CDR3. The CDR3 sequence: CAVGGARGTNEKLFF. Written as DNA, the CDR3 is TGTGCCGTCGGGGGGGCAAGGGGAACTAATGAAAAACTGTTTTTT.

This chain joins TRBV7-3 and TRBJ1-1; TRBD1 is a possible D gene (5 bases). The V gene lost 3 bases and the J gene lost 5 bases, with 10 bases spanning the gap. The CDR3 is 13 residues long. Germline V gene lookup returns CDR1 SGHTA and CDR2 FQGTGA. CDR3 loop: CASSLGGQTEAFF. CDR3 nucleotides: TGTGCCAGCAGCTTGGGGGGTCAAACTGAAGCTTTCTTT. The whole variable domain, filled in from reference TRBV7-3 and TRBJ1-1, reads GAGVSQTPSNKVTEKGKYVELRCDPISGHTALYWYRQSLGQGPEFLIYFQGTGAADDSGLPNDRFFAVRPEGSVSTLKIQRTERGDSAVYLCASSLGGQTEAFFGQGTRLTVV.

The chain carries TRBV6-4 and TRBJ2-7; 8 bases are shared with TRBD2. The CDR3 runs 17 residues. CDR1 is MRHNA and CDR2 is SNTAGT in the germline V gene. The V segment lost 0 bases and the J segment 1 base; nucleotides outside the gene matches: 8. CDR3 sequence: CASSDSTSTSVSYEQYF. The CDR3 bases are TGTGCCAGCAGTGACTCGACTTCGACTAGCGTATCCTACGAGCAGTACTTC.

The rearrangement joins TRBV7-9 to TRBJ2-7, with a tentative D call TRBD1 (6 bases). Trimming shortened V by 8 bases and J by 3 bases, and 20 bases separated the two germline ends. This CDR3 region has 15 residues. The germline CDR1 and CDR2 sequences are SEHNR and FQNEAQ (reference sequence). The CDR3 protein is CASQIVAGTHYEQYF. Written as DNA, the CDR3 is TGTGCCAGCCAGATAGTGGCCGGGACACACTACGAGCAGTACTTC.

This chain joins TRBV11-2 and TRBJ2-7; D call uncertain. Germline lookup yields CDR1 SGHAT and CDR2 FQNNGV. This CDR3 has 14 amino acids. The V gene lost 1 base and the J gene lost 6 bases, with 13 bases spanning the gap. The DNA for the CDR3 is TGTGCCAGCAGCTTAGGTGCAGGTAACGGCGAGCAGTACTTC. This encodes CASSLGAGNGEQYF.

This chain uses TRBV27 with TRBJ2-7; a possible D gene is TRBD2 (5 bases). CDR1 and CDR2 from the germline V gene are MNHEY and SMNVEV (reference sequence). The CDR3 is 16 amino acids. V dropped 3 bases and J dropped 3 bases, with 18 bases sitting between them. CDR3 coding DNA: TGTGCCAGCAGTTTGAGAGGGCGCGGGCCTGGCTACGAGCAGTACTTC. Residues: CASSLRGRGPGYEQYF.

The rearrangement links TRBV4-1 to TRBJ2-1; D may be TRBD2 (6 bases). CDR3 length equals 16 residues. Trimming removed 0 bases at V and 1 base at J, with 10 bases between. Germline CDR1 MGHRA, CDR2 YSYEKL. CDR3 coding DNA: TGCGCCAGCAGCCAAGACGGTCGGGGGTCCTACAATGAGCAGTTCTTC. Amino acids: CASSQDGRGSYNEQFF.

This clone came up once. V usage is TRBV10-3 and J usage is TRBJ1-1; a possible D gene is TRBD1 (5 bases). The length of the CDR3 is 14 residues. V lost 0 bases and J 2 bases, leaving 7 bases between the germline ends. Germline lookup yields CDR1 ENHRY and CDR2 SYGVKD. The CDR3 region has the DNA TGTGCCATCAGTGAGTCGTGGACAAACACTGAAGCTTTCTTT. It is translated as CAISESWTNTEAFF.

The chain has TRBV11-2 and TRBJ2-7, with D possibly TRBD1 on 5 matching bases. The V end lost 4 bases, the J end lost 0 bases, and 10 bases lay between the germline ends. CDR1 and CDR2 from the germline V gene are SGHAT and FQNNGV. This CDR3 is 14 amino acids long. As DNA, the CDR3 is TGTGCCAGCAGCTCACAGGTTAACTCCTACGAGCAGTACTTC. It translates to CASSSQVNSYEQYF. Variable domain in full (rest from reference TRBV11-2 and TRBJ2-7): EAGVAQSPRYKIIEKRQSVAFWCNPISGHATLYWYQQILGQGPKLLIQFQNNGVVDDSQLPKDRFSAERLKGVDSTLKIQPAKLEDSAVYLCASSSQVNSYEQYFGPGTRLTVT.

The CDR3 region is CASSLESGLGEAFF. Here the CDR3 DNA reads TGTGCCAGCAGCTTAGAGTCGGGACTGGGTGAAGCTTTCTTT. The rearrangement uses TRBV11-2 and TRBJ1-1; a possible D gene is TRBD1 (5 bases). This CDR3 contains 14 residues. The germline V and J ends were trimmed by 0 bases and 7 bases, with 12 bases remaining between them. Germline assignment: CDR1 SGHAT and CDR2 FQNNGV.

V is TRBV11-3 and J is TRBJ2-3; D gene unclear. In germline, CDR1 is SGHNT, CDR2 YENEEA. The CDR3 is 15 amino acids. V lost 5 bases and J 1 base, leaving 13 bases between the germline ends. As DNA, the CDR3 is TGTGCCAGCAGCCCATCGATCGAGGGCACAGATACGCAGTATTTT. Translation gives CASSPSIEGTDTQYF.

This chain connects TRBV5-1 to TRBJ2-2, with D possibly matching TRBD1 (5 bases). Germline CDR1 reads SGHRS; CDR2 reads YFSETQ. V was shortened by 0 bases and J by 3 bases, with 9 bases between the two germline ends. The CDR3 is made up of 15 amino acids. The CDR3 DNA sequence: TGCGCCAGCAGCTTGGGTCTAGGGGACACCGGGGAGCTGTTTTTT. This sequence encodes CASSLGLGDTGELFF.

The rearrangement joins TRBV30 to TRBJ1-6; 9 bases are a match to TRBD1. V lost 6 bases to trimming and J lost 9 bases; unmatched junction nucleotides: 6. CDR1 and CDR2 from the germline V gene are GTSNPN and SVGIG (reference sequence). This CDR3 comprises 13 residues. CDR3 nucleotides: TGTGCCTGCTGGACAGGGGTTGGTTCACCCCTCCACTTT. Translating gives CACWTGVGSPLHF.

The rearrangement uses TRBV12-3 or TRBV12-4 and TRBJ1-6; D ambiguous. V lost 3 bases, J lost 7 bases, and 4 bases lay in between. This CDR3 is 12 amino acids long. CDR3 bases: TGTGCCAGCAGTTTTCAGAATTCACCCCTCCACTTT. It yields the protein CASSFQNSPLHF.

With regard to this clone: Other nucleotide sequences from this sample produce the same CDR3. The rearrangement uses TRBV7-2 and TRBJ1-6; 9 nucleotides line up with TRBD1. Germline-derived CDR1 and CDR2 are SGHTA and FQGNSA. CDR3 length: 15 residues. V trimming: 3 bases; J trimming: 5 bases; junction bases outside the gene matches: 2. In DNA, the CDR3 is TGTGCCAGCAGCTTGGGACAGGGAAATAATTCACCCCTCCACTTT. Its protein is CASSLGQGNNSPLHF. The variable domain in full, completed from reference TRBV7-2 and TRBJ1-6, reads GAGVSQSPSNKVTEKGKDVELRCDPISGHTALYWYRQSLGQGLEFLIYFQGNSAPDKSGLPSDRFSAERTGGSVSTLTIQRTQQEDSAVYLCASSLGQGNNSPLHFGNGTRLTVT.

The chain uses TRBV27 and TRBJ2-1; 9 positions agree with TRBD2. The V gene's germline CDR1 is MNHEY and CDR2 SMNVEV (reference sequence). The length of the CDR3 is 14 residues. V was pared by 0 bases and J by 7 bases, with 1 base of the junction left unmatched. As DNA, the CDR3 is TGTGCCAGCAGTTTATCGACTAGCGGTAATGAGCAGTTCTTC. Protein product: CASSLSTSGNEQFF.

This clone has only a few counts. The chain carries TRBV7-2 and TRBJ2-5; tentatively, D is TRBD1 (5 bases). The CDR3 contains 16 residues. V was shortened by 1 base and J by 1 base, with 13 bases between the two germline ends. CDR1 is SGHTA, CDR2 FQGNSA, per germline. This CDR3 reads CASSLGGGVGQETQYF. The CDR3 DNA reads as TGTGCCAGCAGCTTAGGGGGCGGAGTCGGCCAAGAGACCCAGTACTTC.

The V gene is TRBV9, the J gene TRBJ2-7; 9 bases align to TRBD1. Germline lookup yields CDR1 SGDLS and CDR2 YYNGEE. The CDR3 covers 14 residues. With V trimmed by 4 bases and J by 7 bases, 9 bases remained unmatched. The chain's CDR3 is CASSPGQGLVEQYF. The CDR3, as DNA: TGTGCCAGCAGCCCCGGACAGGGGTTGGTGGAGCAGTACTTC. Full variable domain (missing parts from reference TRBV9 and TRBJ2-7): DSGVTQTPKHLITATGQRVTLRCSPRSGDLSVYWYQQSLDQGLQFLIQYYNGEERAKGNILERFSAQQFPDLHSELNLSSLELGDSALYFCASSPGQGLVEQYFGPGTRLTVT.

The chain carries TRBV13 and TRBJ2-5, with a tentative D call TRBD2 (6 bases). CDR3 length equals 15 residues. Germline assignment: CDR1 PRHDT and CDR2 FYEKMQ (reference sequence). V was cut by 0 bases and J by 4 bases, with 12 bases left in between. The DNA for the CDR3 is TGTGCCAGCAGCTTAGGAGTCGGGAGTGGAGAGACCCAGTACTTC. Translated, it gives CASSLGVGSGETQYF.

This clone was seen at least ten times. The chain uses TRBV5-1 and TRBJ2-7, with D hard to call. Between the trimmed V and J ends, which lost 1 base and 3 bases, there was a span of 17 bases. CDR3 size: 16 residues. CDR1 is SGHRS and CDR2 is YFSETQ in the germline V gene. The CDR3 coding sequence is TGCGCCAGCAGCTTGTTACCAAGAGGAGCTAACTACGAGCAGTACTTC. Amino acid sequence: CASSLLPRGANYEQYF.